This record concerns one TCR beta chain sequence. Its antigen is as yet unknown. The data are from a study of response to subunit inactivated influenza vaccine. This CDR3 is 14 amino acids long. Germline CDR1 reads MDHEN; CDR2 reads SYDVKM. V was clipped by 2 bases and J by 7 bases; unmatched bases: 6. MiXCR was run by TCRdb on the RT-PCR reads, yielding one entry per CDR3 protein. Of 710,000 or so distinct CDR3 sequences in the sample, 15% to 17% were seen once. General study results and limits: The authors offered the suggestion that each seasonal influenza vaccination recruits few new T cells.

The chain links TRBV28 to TRBJ2-5, with 8 nucleotides matching TRBD1. The receptor was derived from a man aged 50 or older who received an inactivated influenza vaccine. Here the sequenced sample was PBMCs from blood, taken 12 days after vaccination. CDR3 amino acids: CASSLMDRAGTQYF. The CDR3 nucleotides are TGTGCCAGCAGTTTAATGGACAGGGCGGGGACCCAGTACTTC.